The entry that follows covers one T cell receptor (beta chain) sequence. This CDR3 region has 11 residues. The V gene's germline CDR1 is MNHEY and CDR2 SVGAGI. The germline V and J ends were trimmed by 7 bases and 10 bases, with 13 bases remaining between them. Using immunoSEQ multiplex PCR, the repertoire was profiled, and TCRdb retains in-frame clones only, with some absent. The repertoire includes tens of thousands of clones, about 88% of them detected once, and less than 5% sits in the top ten. These data originate in a study of T cell responses to AZD1222 COVID-19 vaccine. The material was peripheral blood, obtained 28 days after the second AZD1222 dose. The rearrangement links TRBV6-5 to TRBJ1-1; D may be TRBD1 (5 bases). This clonotype was obtained from an adult who received the AZD1222 COVID-19 vaccine. The CDR3 DNA is TGTGCCAGCATTAGTACAGGCGGAGCTTTCTTT. Its translation is CASISTGGAFF.